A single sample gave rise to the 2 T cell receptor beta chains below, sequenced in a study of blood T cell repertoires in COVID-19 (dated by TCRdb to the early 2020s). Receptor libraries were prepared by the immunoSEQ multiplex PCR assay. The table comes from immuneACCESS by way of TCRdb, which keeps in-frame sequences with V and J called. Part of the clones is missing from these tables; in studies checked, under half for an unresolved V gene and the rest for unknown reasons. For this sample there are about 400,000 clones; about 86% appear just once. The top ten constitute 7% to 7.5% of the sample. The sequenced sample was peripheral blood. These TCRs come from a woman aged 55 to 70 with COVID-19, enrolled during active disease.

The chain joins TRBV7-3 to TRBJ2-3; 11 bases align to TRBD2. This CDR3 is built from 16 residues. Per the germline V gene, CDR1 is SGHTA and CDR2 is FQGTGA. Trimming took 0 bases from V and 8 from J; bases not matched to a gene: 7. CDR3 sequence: CASSLTLTSGVATQYF. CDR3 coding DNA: TGTGCCAGCAGCTTAACGCTGACTAGCGGGGTGGCTACGCAGTATTTT.

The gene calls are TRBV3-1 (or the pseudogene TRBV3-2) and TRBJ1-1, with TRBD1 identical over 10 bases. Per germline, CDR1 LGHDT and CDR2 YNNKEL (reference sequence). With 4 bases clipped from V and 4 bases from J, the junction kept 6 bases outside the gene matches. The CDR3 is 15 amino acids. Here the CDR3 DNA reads TGTGCCAGCAGCCCCCGGGACAGGGGTGGCACTGAAGCTTTCTTT. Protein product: CASSPRDRGGTEAFF.